One sample yielded the 7 T cell receptor beta chains listed below, sequenced in a study of T-cell reconstitution after alpha-beta-depleted transplantation in children. Study-level findings and limits: Fresh T-cell production supplied most of the T-cell counts and diversity seen one year after transplant.

These receptors lack a known antigen. As it was prepared, the TCRbeta library received unique molecular identifiers. MiXCR, applied by TCRdb to the PCR reads, yields one record per CDR3 protein. The data hold about 300,000 distinct CDR3 sequences, with just over 7.5% observed a single time. Sequenced material: peripheral blood, taken 360 days after TCRalphabeta/CD19-depleted stem cell transplant. The receptors were gathered from a female patient aged 2 to 10 who had a stem cell transplant for Fanconi anemia, so the T cells may come from the graft donor.

There are many counts of this clonotype. The chain recombines TRBV20-1 with TRBJ2-1; D possibly matches TRBD1 or TRBD2 (6 bases each). The CDR3 totals 17 residues. Germline V gene data show CDR1 as DFQATT and CDR2 as SNEGSKA (reference sequence). V gave up 3 bases and J gave up 2 bases, with 20 bases separating them. CDR3 in DNA: TGCAGTGCTAGGAAGTTCGGCGGCGGGGACACCTACAATGAGCAGTTCTTC. It translates to CSARKFGGGDTYNEQFF.

The CDR3 DNA reads TGTGCCACCAGCAGTGATCAGGACAGGGGGCGAGGCTACACCTTC. It is translated as CATSSDQDRGRGYTF. The chain employs TRBV15 and TRBJ1-2; 11 bases align to TRBD1. Germline V gives CDR1 LNHNV, CDR2 YYDKDF (reference sequence). V was clipped by 3 bases and J by 8 bases; unmatched bases: 8. The CDR3 runs to 15 residues.

For the CDR3, the DNA is TGTGCCAGCAGCGTCACGGCAGGGTCTAACGGAAACACCATATATTTT. This encodes CASSVTAGSNGNTIYF. V gene TRBV21-1 combines with J gene TRBJ1-3. TRBV21-1 is a listed pseudogene. The CDR3 length is 16 residues.

This clonotype came up a few times. The rearrangement uses TRBV5-1 and TRBJ1-2; no firm D call. V was trimmed by 4 bases and J by 4 bases, leaving 17 bases between them. This CDR3 has 15 amino acids. Germline assignment: CDR1 SGHRS and CDR2 YFSETQ. The CDR3 DNA reads as TGCGCCAGCAGCCCTTCGGTGGAGCCGATCTATGGCTACACCTTC. As protein: CASSPSVEPIYGYTF.

This clonotype has at least ten counts. V is TRBV5-1 and J is TRBJ1-2; no firm D call. Germline-derived CDR1 and CDR2 are SGHRS and YFSETQ. This CDR3 region has 13 residues. Trimming pared 0 bases from V and 0 bases from J, leaving 3 bases between. The CDR3 reads CASSLGPNYGYTF. In DNA form, the CDR3 reads TGCGCCAGCAGCTTGGGGCCTAACTATGGCTACACCTTC.

The rearrangement uses TRBV12-3 or TRBV12-4 and TRBJ1-1; D possibly corresponds to TRBD1 (5 bases). The CDR3 is 15 residues long. V was cut by 6 bases and J by 1 base, with 15 bases left in between. The chain's CDR3 is CASSPNWGTNTEAFF. DNA for the CDR3: TGTGCCAGCAGCCCGAACTGGGGGACGAACACTGAAGCTTTCTTT.

This clonotype was seen at least ten times. The V call is TRBV9, the J call TRBJ2-7, with 10 bases lining up with TRBD2. The CDR3 runs to 15 residues. J gave up 4 bases and V 0 bases, and 4 bases lay outside the gene matches. Germline V gene data show CDR1 as SGDLS and CDR2 as YYNGEE. DNA of the CDR3: TGTGCCAGCAGCGTAGCCCCTAGCGGGAGTTACGAGCAGTACTTC. Amino acids: CASSVAPSGSYEQYF.